The sequence of this T cell receptor beta chain was determined in a study of OX40 agonist ivuxolimab in advanced cancers. Background on the study: Patients received ivuxolimab, an intravenous treatment, every 2 weeks at 0.01 to 10 mg/kg. Partial responses were achieved by three patients: one hepatocellular carcinoma, two cutaneous melanoma.

Here immunoSEQ multiplex PCR was the method, and the copy in TCRdb shows in-frame clones only, minus some. The data show roughly 40,000 clones, around 83% seen once. Germline V gene sequence: CDR1 LGHNA, CDR2 YSLEER. The CDR3 runs to 15 residues. Trimming at V came to 3 bases and at J to 5 bases, leaving 7 bases not matched to a gene. Specimen: CD4+ or CD8+ T cells sorted from blood, collected in a trial of the OX40 agonist ivuxolimab. This receptor was identified in an adult with an advanced solid tumor such as melanoma, head and neck, liver or kidney cancer. The chain employs TRBV4-3 and TRBJ2-5, with 9 bases fitting TRBD2. CDR3 loop: CASSQGDSGGETQYF. The CDR3 DNA sequence: TGCGCCAGCAGCCAGGGAGACAGCGGGGGGGAGACCCAGTACTTC.